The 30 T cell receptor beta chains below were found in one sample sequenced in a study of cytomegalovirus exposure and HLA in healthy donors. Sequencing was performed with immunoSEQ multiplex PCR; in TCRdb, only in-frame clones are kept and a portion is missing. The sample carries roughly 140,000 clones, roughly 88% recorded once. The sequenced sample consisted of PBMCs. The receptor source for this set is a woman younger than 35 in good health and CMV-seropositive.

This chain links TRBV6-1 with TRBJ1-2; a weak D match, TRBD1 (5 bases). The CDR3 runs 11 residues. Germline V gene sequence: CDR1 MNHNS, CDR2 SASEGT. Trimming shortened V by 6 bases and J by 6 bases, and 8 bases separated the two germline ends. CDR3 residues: CASRGLDGYTF. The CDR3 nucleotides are TGTGCCAGCAGGGGGCTGGATGGCTACACCTTC.

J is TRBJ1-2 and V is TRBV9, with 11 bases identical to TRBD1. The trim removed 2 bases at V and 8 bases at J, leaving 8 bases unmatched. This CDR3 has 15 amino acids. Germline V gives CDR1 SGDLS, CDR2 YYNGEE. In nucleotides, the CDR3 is TGTGCCAGCAGCGTTGAAGGGACAGGGGGAAGGGGCTACACCTTC. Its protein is CASSVEGTGGRGYTF.

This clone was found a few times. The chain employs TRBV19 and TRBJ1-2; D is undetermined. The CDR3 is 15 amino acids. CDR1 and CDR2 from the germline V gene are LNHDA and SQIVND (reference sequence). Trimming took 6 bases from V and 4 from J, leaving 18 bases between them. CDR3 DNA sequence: TGTGCCAGTAGGGGAGAGACAAGCCGGGGCTATGGCTACACCTTC. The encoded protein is CASRGETSRGYGYTF.

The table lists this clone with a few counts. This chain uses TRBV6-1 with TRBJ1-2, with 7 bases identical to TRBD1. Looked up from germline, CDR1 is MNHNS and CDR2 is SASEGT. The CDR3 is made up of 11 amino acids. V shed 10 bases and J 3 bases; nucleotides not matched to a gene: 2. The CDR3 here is CAITGDYGYTF. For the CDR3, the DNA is TGTGCCATTACAGGGGACTATGGCTACACCTTC.

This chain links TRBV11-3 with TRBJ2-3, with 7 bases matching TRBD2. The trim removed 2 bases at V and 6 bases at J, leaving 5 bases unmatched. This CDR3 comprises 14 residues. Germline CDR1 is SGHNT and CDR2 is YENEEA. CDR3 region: CASSLNGGGDTQYF. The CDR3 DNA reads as TGTGCCAGCAGCTTAAATGGCGGGGGTGATACGCAGTATTTT.

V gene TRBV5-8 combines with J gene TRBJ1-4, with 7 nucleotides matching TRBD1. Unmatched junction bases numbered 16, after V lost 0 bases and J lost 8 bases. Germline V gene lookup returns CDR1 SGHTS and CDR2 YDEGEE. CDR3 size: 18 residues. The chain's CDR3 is CASSLAPGGRGLYEKLFF. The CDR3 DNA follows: TGTGCCAGCAGCTTGGCCCCCGGCGGGAGGGGGCTATACGAAAAACTGTTTTTT.

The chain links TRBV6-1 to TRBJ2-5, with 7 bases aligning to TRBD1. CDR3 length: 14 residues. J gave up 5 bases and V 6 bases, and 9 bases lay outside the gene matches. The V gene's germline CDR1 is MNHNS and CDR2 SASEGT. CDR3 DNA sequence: TGTGCCAGCAGCACGACAGGGACGAAGGAGACCCAGTACTTC. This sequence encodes CASSTTGTKETQYF.

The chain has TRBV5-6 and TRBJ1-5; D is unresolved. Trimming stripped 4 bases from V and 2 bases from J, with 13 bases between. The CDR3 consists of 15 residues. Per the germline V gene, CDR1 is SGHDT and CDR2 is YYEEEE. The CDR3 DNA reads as TGTGCCAGCAGCCGAGATCGCACAGGCAATCAGCCCCAGCATTTT. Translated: CASSRDRTGNQPQHF.

Here the CDR3 DNA reads TGTGCCAGCAGCTTAGGACAGAGCGGTCAGCCCCAGCATTTT. Its translation: CASSLGQSGQPQHF. J is TRBJ1-5 and V is TRBV5-6; D is possibly TRBD1 (6 bases). Germline V gene sequence: CDR1 SGHDT, CDR2 YYEEEE. CDR3 length equals 14 residues. With 2 bases removed from V and 6 bases from J, the gap between germline ends came to 12 bases.

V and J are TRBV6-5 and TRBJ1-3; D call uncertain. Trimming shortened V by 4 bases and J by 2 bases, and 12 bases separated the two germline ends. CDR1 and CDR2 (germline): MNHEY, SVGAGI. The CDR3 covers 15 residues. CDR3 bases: TGTGCCAGCAGTTCCCCCCCCGGGACTGGAAACACCATATATTTT. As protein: CASSSPPGTGNTIYF.

The CDR3 loop reads CASSLERGGGAVYNEQFF. CDR3 in DNA: TGTGCCAGCAGCTTAGAGCGGGGCGGGGGGGCCGTCTACAATGAGCAGTTCTTC. V and J are TRBV11-2 and TRBJ2-1; 9 bases agree with TRBD2. In germline, CDR1 is SGHAT, CDR2 FQNNGV. V lost 0 bases, J lost 3 bases, and 9 bases stayed unmatched. The CDR3 sequence is 18 residues long.

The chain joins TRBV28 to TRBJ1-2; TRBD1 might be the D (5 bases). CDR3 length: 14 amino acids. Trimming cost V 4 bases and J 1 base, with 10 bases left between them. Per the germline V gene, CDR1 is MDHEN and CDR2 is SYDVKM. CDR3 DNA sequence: TGTGCCAGCAGTTCGGGGGACGGTAACTATGGCTACACCTTC. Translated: CASSSGDGNYGYTF.

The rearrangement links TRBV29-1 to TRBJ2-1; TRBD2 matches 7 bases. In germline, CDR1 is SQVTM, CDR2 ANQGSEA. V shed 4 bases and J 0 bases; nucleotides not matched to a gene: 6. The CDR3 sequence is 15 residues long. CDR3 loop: CSVVRRGSSYNEQFF. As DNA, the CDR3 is TGCAGCGTTGTTAGGCGGGGGAGCTCCTACAATGAGCAGTTCTTC.

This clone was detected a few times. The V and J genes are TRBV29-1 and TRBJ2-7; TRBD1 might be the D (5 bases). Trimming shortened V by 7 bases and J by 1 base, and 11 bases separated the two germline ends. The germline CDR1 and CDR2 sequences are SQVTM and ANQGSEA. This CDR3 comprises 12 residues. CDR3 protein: CSASRDSYEQYF. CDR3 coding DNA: TGCAGCGCATCCAGGGATTCCTACGAGCAGTACTTC.

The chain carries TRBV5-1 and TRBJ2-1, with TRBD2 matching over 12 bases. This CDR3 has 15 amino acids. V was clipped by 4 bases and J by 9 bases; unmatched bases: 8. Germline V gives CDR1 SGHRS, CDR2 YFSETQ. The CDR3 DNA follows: TGCGCCAGCAGCCCTGGTCTAGCGGGGGGGCGTGAGCAGTTCTTC. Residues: CASSPGLAGGREQFF.

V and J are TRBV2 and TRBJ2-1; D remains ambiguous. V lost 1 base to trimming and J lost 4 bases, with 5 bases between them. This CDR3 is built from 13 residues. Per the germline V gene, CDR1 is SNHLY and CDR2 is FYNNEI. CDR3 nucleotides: TGTGCCAGCAGTGAAGACTTATACAATGAGCAGTTCTTC. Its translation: CASSEDLYNEQFF.

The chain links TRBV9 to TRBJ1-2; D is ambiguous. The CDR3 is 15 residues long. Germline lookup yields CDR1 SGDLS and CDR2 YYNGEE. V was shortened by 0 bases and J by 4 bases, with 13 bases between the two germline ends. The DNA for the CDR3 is TGTGCCAGCAGCGTAGGGGGAGCAGGAGCCTATGGCTACACCTTC. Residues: CASSVGGAGAYGYTF. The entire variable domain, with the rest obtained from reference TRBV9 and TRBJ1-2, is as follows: DSGVTQTPKHLITATGQRVTLRCSPRSGDLSVYWYQQSLDQGLQFLIQYYNGEERAKGNILERFSAQQFPDLHSELNLSSLELGDSALYFCASSVGGAGAYGYTFGSGTRLTVV.

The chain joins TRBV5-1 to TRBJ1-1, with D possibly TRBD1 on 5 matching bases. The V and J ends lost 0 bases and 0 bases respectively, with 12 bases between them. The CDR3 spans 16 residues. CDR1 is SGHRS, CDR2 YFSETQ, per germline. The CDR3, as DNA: TGCGCCAGCAGCTTGGGACGGCAGGGTGTGAACACTGAAGCTTTCTTT. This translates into CASSLGRQGVNTEAFF.

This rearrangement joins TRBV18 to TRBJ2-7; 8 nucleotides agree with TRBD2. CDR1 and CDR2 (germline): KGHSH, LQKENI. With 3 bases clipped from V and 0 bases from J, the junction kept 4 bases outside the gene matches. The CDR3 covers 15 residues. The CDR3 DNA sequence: TGTGCCAGCTCACCTCACAGCGGGGGCTCCTACGAGCAGTACTTC. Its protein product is CASSPHSGGSYEQYF.

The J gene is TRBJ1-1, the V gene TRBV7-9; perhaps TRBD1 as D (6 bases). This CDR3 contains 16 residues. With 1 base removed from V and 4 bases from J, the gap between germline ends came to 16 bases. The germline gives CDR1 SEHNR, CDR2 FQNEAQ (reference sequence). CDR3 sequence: CASSLVPAGGLTEAFF. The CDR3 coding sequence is TGTGCCAGCAGCTTAGTCCCCGCCGGGGGGCTCACTGAAGCTTTCTTT.

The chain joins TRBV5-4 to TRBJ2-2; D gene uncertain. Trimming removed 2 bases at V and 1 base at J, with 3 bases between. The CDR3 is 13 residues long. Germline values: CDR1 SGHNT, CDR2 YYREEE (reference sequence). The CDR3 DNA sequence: TGTGCCAGCAGCTTCAGGAACACCGGGGAGCTGTTTTTT. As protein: CASSFRNTGELFF.

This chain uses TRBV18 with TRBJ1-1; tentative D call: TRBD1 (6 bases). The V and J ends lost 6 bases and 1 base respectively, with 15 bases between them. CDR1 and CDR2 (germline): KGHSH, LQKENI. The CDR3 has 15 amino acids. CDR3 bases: TGTGCCAGCTCGGTGAACCCGACAGGGAACACTGAAGCTTTCTTT. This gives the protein CASSVNPTGNTEAFF.

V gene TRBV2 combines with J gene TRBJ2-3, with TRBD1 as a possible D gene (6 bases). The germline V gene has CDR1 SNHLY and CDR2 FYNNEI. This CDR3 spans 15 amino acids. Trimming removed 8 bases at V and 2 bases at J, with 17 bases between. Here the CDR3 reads CASSLLQGTTDTQYF. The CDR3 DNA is TGTGCCAGCTCCTTATTACAGGGTACCACAGATACGCAGTATTTT. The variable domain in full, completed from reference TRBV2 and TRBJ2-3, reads EPEVTQTPSHQVTQMGQEVILRCVPISNHLYFYWYRQILGQKVEFLVSFYNNEISEKSEIFDDQFSVERPDGSNFTLKIRSTKLEDSAMYFCASSLLQGTTDTQYFGPGTRLTVL.

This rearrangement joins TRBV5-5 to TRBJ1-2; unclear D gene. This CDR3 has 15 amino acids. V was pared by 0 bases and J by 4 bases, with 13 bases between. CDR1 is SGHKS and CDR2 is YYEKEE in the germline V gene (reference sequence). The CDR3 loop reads CASSLGAQVIYGYTF. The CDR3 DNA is TGTGCCAGCAGCTTGGGGGCGCAAGTCATCTATGGCTACACCTTC.

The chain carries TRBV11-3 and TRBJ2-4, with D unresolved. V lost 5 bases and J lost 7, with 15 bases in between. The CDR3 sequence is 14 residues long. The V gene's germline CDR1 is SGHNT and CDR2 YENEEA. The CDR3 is CASSDPSLENIQYF. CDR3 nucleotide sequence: TGTGCCAGCAGCGACCCGTCCCTGGAGAACATTCAGTACTTC.

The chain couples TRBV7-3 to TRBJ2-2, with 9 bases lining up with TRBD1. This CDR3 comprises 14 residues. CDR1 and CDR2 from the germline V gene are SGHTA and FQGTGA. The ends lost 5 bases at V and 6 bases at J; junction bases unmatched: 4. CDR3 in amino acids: CASSRDRESGELFF. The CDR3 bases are TGTGCCAGCAGCAGGGACAGGGAATCCGGGGAGCTGTTTTTT.

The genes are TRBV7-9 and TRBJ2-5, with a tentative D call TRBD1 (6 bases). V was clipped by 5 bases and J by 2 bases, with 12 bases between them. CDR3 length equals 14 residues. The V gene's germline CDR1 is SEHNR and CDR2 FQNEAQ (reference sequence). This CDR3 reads CASSQPGQQETQYF. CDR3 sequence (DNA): TGTGCCAGCAGCCAGCCAGGACAGCAAGAGACCCAGTACTTC.

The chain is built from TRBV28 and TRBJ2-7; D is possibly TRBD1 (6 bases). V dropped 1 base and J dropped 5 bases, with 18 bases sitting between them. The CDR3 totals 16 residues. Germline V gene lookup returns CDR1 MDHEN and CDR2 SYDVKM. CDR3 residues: CASSLSETRGTNEQYF. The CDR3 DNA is TGTGCCAGCAGTTTATCTGAGACAAGGGGGACCAACGAGCAGTACTTC. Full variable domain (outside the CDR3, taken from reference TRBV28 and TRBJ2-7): DVKVTQSSRYLVKRTGEKVFLECVQDMDHENMFWYRQDPGLGLRLIYFSYDVKMKEKGDIPEGYSVSREKKERFSLILESASTNQTSMYLCASSLSETRGTNEQYFGPGTRLTVT.

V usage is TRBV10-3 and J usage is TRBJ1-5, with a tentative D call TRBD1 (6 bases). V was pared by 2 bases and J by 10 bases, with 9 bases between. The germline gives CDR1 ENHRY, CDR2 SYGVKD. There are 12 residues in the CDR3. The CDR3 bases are TGTGCCATCAGTGAGCCGGGGACACCCCAGCATTTT. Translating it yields CAISEPGTPQHF.

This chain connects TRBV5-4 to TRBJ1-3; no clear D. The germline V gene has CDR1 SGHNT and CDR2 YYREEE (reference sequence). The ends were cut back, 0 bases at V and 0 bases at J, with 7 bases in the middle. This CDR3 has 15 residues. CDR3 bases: TGTGCCAGCAGCTTGGACAGTGCCTCTGGAAACACCATATATTTT. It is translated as CASSLDSASGNTIYF.